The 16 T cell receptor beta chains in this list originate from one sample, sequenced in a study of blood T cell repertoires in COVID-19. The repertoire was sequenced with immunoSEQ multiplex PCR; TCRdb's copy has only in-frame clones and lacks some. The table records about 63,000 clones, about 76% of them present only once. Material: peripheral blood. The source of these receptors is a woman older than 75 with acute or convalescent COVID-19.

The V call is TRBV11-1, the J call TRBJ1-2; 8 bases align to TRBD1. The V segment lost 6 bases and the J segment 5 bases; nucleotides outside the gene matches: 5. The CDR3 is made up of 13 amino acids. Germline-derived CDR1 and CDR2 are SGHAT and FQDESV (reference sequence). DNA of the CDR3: TGTGCCAGCAGTAGTGGACAGGGTTATGGCTACACCTTC. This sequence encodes CASSSGQGYGYTF.

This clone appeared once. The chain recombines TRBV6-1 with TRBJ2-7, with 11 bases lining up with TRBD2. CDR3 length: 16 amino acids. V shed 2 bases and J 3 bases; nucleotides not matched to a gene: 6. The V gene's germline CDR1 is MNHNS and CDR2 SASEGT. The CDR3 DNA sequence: TGTGCCAGCAGTGAACCTAGCGGGAGGCAAGTCTACGAGCAGTACTTC. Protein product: CASSEPSGRQVYEQYF.

CDR3 loop: CASSLASVGYEQYF. DNA for the CDR3: TGTGCCAGCAGCTTAGCCAGCGTGGGCTACGAGCAGTACTTC. The J gene is TRBJ2-7, the V gene TRBV11-3; no definite D call. There are 14 residues in the CDR3. Trimming removed 1 base at V and 3 bases at J, with 10 bases between. The V gene's germline CDR1 is SGHNT and CDR2 YENEEA.

CDR3: CASSRGNTIYF. The CDR3, as DNA: TGTGCCAGCAGCCGTGGAAACACCATATATTTT. V and J are TRBV7-9 and TRBJ1-3; no definite D call. The V end lost 5 bases, the J end lost 3 bases, and 2 bases lay between the germline ends. Per germline, CDR1 SEHNR and CDR2 FQNEAQ (reference sequence). The CDR3 loop spans 11 amino acids.

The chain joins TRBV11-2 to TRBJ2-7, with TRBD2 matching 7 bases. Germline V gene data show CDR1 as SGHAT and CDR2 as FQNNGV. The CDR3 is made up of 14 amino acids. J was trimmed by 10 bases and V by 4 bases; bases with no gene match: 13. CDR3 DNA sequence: TGTGCCAGCAGCTCGACGGGGGGAGCCGGGGGTCAGTACTTC. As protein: CASSSTGGAGGQYF.

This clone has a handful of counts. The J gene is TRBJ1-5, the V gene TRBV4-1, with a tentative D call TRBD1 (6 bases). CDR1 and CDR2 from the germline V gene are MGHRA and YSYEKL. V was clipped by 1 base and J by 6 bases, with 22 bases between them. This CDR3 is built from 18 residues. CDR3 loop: CASSQGFFRGAQGQPQHF. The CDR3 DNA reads TGCGCCAGCAGCCAAGGCTTTTTTCGGGGGGCGCAGGGTCAGCCCCAGCATTTT.

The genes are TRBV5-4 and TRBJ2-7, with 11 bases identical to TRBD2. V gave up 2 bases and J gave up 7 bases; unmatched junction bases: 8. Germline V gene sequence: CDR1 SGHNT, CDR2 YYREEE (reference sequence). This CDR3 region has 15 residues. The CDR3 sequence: CASSFPSGRKREQYF. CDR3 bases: TGTGCCAGCAGCTTTCCTAGCGGGAGGAAAAGGGAGCAGTACTTC.

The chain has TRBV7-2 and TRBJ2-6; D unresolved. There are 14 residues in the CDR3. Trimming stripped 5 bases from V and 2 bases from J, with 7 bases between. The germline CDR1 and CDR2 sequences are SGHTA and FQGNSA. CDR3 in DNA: TGTGCCAGCAGCCCCAATCCTGGGGCCAACGTCCTGACTTTC. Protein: CASSPNPGANVLTF.

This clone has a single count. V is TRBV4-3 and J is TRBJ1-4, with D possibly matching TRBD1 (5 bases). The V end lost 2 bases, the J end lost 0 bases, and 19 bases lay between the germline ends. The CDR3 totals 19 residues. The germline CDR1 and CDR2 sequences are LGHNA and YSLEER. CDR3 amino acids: CASSQFWVQGTATNEKLFF. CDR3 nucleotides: TGCGCCAGCAGCCAATTTTGGGTTCAGGGAACGGCAACTAATGAAAAACTGTTTTTT.

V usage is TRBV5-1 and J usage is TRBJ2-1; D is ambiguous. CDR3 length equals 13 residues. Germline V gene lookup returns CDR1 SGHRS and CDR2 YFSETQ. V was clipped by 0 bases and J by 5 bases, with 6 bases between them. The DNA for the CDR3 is TGCGCCAGCAGCTTGGGCTGGCACAATGAGCAGTTCTTC. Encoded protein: CASSLGWHNEQFF.

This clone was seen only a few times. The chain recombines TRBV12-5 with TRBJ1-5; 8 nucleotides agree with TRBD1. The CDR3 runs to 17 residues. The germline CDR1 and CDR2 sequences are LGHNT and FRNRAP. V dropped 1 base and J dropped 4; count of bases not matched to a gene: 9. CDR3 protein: CASGLASTGDLNQPQHF. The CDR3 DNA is TGTGCTAGTGGTTTGGCCTCGACAGGGGACTTAAATCAGCCCCAGCATTTT.

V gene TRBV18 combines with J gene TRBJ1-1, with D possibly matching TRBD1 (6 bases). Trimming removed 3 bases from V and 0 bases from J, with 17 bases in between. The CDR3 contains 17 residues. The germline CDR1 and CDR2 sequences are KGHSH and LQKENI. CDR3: CASSPLHLTGMNTEAFF. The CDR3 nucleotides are TGTGCCAGCTCACCTCTCCACTTGACAGGCATGAACACTGAAGCTTTCTTT. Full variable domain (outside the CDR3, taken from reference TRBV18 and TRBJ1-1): NAGVMQNPRHLVRRRGQEARLRCSPMKGHSHVYWYRQLPEEGLKFMVYLQKENIIDESGMPKERFSAEFPKEGPSILRIQQVVRGDSAAYFCASSPLHLTGMNTEAFFGQGTRLTVV.

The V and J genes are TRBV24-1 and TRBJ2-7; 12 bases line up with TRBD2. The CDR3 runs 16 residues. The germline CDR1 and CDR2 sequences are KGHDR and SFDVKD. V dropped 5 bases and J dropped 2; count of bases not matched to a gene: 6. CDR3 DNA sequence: TGTGCCACCAGTGCTACTAGCGGGAGGCCTCCCTACGAGCAGTACTTC. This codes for CATSATSGRPPYEQYF.

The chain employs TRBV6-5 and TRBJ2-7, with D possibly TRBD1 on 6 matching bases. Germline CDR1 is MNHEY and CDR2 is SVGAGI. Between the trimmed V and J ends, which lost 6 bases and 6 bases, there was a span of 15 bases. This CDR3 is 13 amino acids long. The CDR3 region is CASRRTEGVEQYF. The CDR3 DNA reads TGTGCCAGCAGGCGTACAGAGGGGGTCGAGCAGTACTTC.

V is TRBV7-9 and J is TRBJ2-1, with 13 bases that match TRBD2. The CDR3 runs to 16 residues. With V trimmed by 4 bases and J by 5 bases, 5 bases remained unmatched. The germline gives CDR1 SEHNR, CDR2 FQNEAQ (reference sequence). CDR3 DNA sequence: TGTGCCAGCAGCTACCGACTAGCGGGAGGTAACAATGAGCAGTTCTTC. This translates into CASSYRLAGGNNEQFF. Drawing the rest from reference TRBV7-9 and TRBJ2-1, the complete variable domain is DTGVSQNPRHKITKRGQNVTFRCDPISEHNRLYWYRQTLGQGPEFLTYFQNEAQLEKSRLLSDRFSAERPKGSFSTLEIQRTEQGDSAMYLCASSYRLAGGNNEQFFGPGTRLTVL.

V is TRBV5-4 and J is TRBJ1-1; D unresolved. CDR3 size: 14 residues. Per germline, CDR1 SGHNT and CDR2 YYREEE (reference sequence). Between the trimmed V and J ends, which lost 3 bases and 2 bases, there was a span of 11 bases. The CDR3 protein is CASSWRPQNTEAFF. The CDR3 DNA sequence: TGTGCCAGCAGCTGGAGACCCCAAAACACTGAAGCTTTCTTT.